These 21 T cell receptor beta chains share one sample of origin, sequenced in a study of post-analysis software for immune sequencing data. General study findings and limits: TRBV segments more frequent in patients than in controls numbered roughly 5 and included TRBV5-6, TRBV5-1 and TRBV20-1.

Their target antigens are unknown. Unique molecular identifiers were built into the TCR beta cDNA libraries. One entry per CDR3 protein results from TCRdb running MiXCR on the PCR reads. The sample carries just over 250,000 distinct CDR3 sequences, less than 40% recorded once. The sequencing input was blood. The origin of the receptors is a girl aged 10 to 17 with multiple sclerosis.

Only a few counts were recorded for this clonotype. The CDR3 here is CASSRNGPNQPQHF. The CDR3 DNA reads as TGTGCCAGCAGCCGGAACGGCCCGAATCAGCCCCAGCATTTT. V is TRBV12-3 or TRBV12-4 and J is TRBJ1-5; D gene unclear. CDR3 length: 14 amino acids. The V end was cut by 6 bases, the J end by 4 bases, with 13 bases between.

In this sample, this clonotype turned up a few times. This chain connects TRBV7-3 to TRBJ2-5; 9 bases are a match to TRBD2. The last part of the DNA fits TRBJ2-7 better; the J call may be wrong. CDR1 is SGHTA and CDR2 is FQGTGA in the germline V gene. This CDR3 has 15 residues. The DNA of the CDR3 is TGTGCCAGCAGCTTAGATGGGACTAGCAGCTACGAGCAGTACTTC. Its protein is CASSLDGTSSYEQYF.

As to this clonotype: A much larger clone differs by one base, so this may be a read error. The V gene is TRBV7-3, the J gene TRBJ2-3; 7 bases match TRBD2. The CDR3 covers 16 residues. CDR1 is SGHTA, CDR2 FQGTGA, per germline. V lost 5 bases to trimming and J lost 0 bases; unmatched junction nucleotides: 8. The CDR3 nucleotides read TGTGCCAGCAGCCCGAGGAGCGGGGTTAGCACAGATACGCAGTATTTT. Translated, it gives CASSPRSGVSTDTQYF.

With respect to this clonotype: At one of its ends the junction is not consistent with the germline gene, which may arise from a read error. V and J are TRBV5-1 and TRBJ2-1; no clear D gene. Germline CDR1 reads SGHRS; CDR2 reads YFSETQ. The CDR3 runs 16 residues. CDR3 DNA: TGCGCCAGCAACTTGGCCGTGGCTGGCGGCTACAATGAGCAGTTCTTC. Translating gives CASNLAVAGGYNEQFF.

About this clonotype: A much more abundant neighbour one base away suggests this may be a read error. The gene calls are TRBV20-1 and TRBJ1-2; TRBD1 matches at 9 bases. The length of the CDR3 is 15 residues. Looked up from germline, CDR1 is DFQATT and CDR2 is SNEGSKA (reference sequence). The CDR3 coding sequence is TGCAGTGCTGGAGATAGGGACAGGGCGGCCTATGGCTACACCTTC. This encodes CSAGDRDRAAYGYTF.

This clonotype was seen many times. The chain is built from TRBV12-3 or TRBV12-4 and TRBJ1-1; TRBD1 agrees at 8 bases. With V trimmed by 5 bases and J by 2 bases, 7 bases remained unmatched. The CDR3 consists of 15 residues. The CDR3 nucleotides are TGTGCCAGCAGTCCGCGGGGACAGGCTAACACTGAAGCTTTCTTT. Amino acid sequence: CASSPRGQANTEAFF.

This sequence joins TRBV7-2 and TRBJ1-2, with 7 nucleotides matching TRBD1. With 4 bases clipped from V and 8 bases from J, the junction kept 7 bases outside the gene matches. Germline values: CDR1 SGHTA, CDR2 FQGNSA. The CDR3 consists of 13 residues. The CDR3 protein is CASSWTGGEGYTF. CDR3 coding DNA: TGTGCCAGCAGCTGGACAGGAGGAGAAGGCTACACCTTC.

In nucleotides, the CDR3 is TGTGCCAGCAGGCCAGCGGGAGACCCCTACGAGCAGTACTTC. The encoded protein is CASRPAGDPYEQYF. The chain recombines TRBV27 with TRBJ2-7; TRBD2 aligns across 8 bases. The CDR3 is 14 amino acids. J was trimmed by 2 bases and V by 6 bases; bases with no gene match: 6. Germline V gene lookup returns CDR1 MNHEY and CDR2 SMNVEV (reference sequence).

The CDR3 region has the DNA TGTGCCACCAGTGCAGGGACTAGCACAGATACGCAGTATTTT. Amino acids: CATSAGTSTDTQYF. The J gene is TRBJ2-3, the V gene TRBV24-1, with D tentatively TRBD2 (6 bases). Germline values: CDR1 KGHDR, CDR2 SFDVKD. There are 14 residues in the CDR3. V shed 5 bases and J shed 0 bases, with 8 bases lying between them.

This clonotype was seen a few times. V is TRBV25-1 and J is TRBJ1-4; TRBD1 aligns across 8 bases. The germline V gene encodes CDR1 MGHDK and CDR2 SYGVNS. The CDR3 runs to 16 residues. The V gene end was trimmed by 4 bases and the J gene end by 5 bases; junction bases not matched to a gene: 9. The CDR3 DNA reads as TGTGCCAGCAGTGGGCTCCGGGACAGGTCGAATGAAAAACTGTTTTTT. Protein: CASSGLRDRSNEKLFF.

The chain uses TRBV20-1 and TRBJ2-1, with 14 nucleotides matching TRBD2. The length of the CDR3 is 16 residues. Unmatched junction bases numbered 10, after V lost 3 bases and J lost 9 bases. Germline V gene lookup returns CDR1 DFQATT and CDR2 SNEGSKA (reference sequence). The CDR3 is CSASQTGLAGVPEQFF. CDR3 DNA sequence: TGCAGTGCTAGCCAAACGGGACTAGCGGGAGTTCCTGAGCAGTTCTTC.

This clonotype has at least ten counts. V and J are TRBV5-1 and TRBJ2-1; 12 nucleotides agree with TRBD2. Germline CDR1 and CDR2: SGHRS and YFSETQ. The CDR3 spans 18 residues. The trim removed 0 bases at V and 4 bases at J, leaving 8 bases unmatched. This CDR3 is CASSLGTSGAIRYNEQFF. In DNA, the CDR3 is TGCGCCAGCAGCTTGGGGACTAGCGGGGCTATAAGGTACAATGAGCAGTTCTTC.

This sequence joins TRBV14 and TRBJ1-5, with 8 positions matching TRBD1. The CDR3 consists of 13 residues. CDR1 is SGHDN, CDR2 FVKESK, per germline. V gave up 4 bases and J gave up 10 bases; unmatched junction bases: 6. The CDR3 DNA reads as TGTGCCAGCAGCCCTTCACAGGGGGGCCCCCAGCATTTT. Encoded protein: CASSPSQGGPQHF.

This clonotype was seen a single time. The CDR3 DNA reads as TGTGCCACCAGTGACGCGAACGCTTACGAGCAGTACTTC. It yields the protein CATSDANAYEQYF. This chain joins TRBV24-1 and TRBJ2-7; D is uncertain. CDR3 size: 13 residues. The V end was cut by 4 bases, the J end by 4 bases, with 10 bases between. The germline CDR1 and CDR2 sequences are KGHDR and SFDVKD.

This clonotype was counted ten times or more. The rearrangement uses TRBV20-1 and TRBJ2-1; D may be TRBD1 or TRBD2 (5 bases each). The CDR3 loop spans 15 amino acids. The germline V gene encodes CDR1 DFQATT and CDR2 SNEGSKA (reference sequence). The V and J ends lost 0 bases and 0 bases respectively, with 9 bases between them. In DNA form, the CDR3 reads TGCAGTGCTAGAGATCCAGGGAGCTCCTACAATGAGCAGTTCTTC. This translates into CSARDPGSSYNEQFF.

The sample holds many counts of this clonotype. J is TRBJ2-5 and V is TRBV4-1; no clear D gene. Germline values: CDR1 MGHRA, CDR2 YSYEKL. Trimming stripped 1 base from V and 0 bases from J, with 9 bases between. The CDR3 has 15 amino acids. The CDR3 DNA follows: TGCGCCAGCAGCCAAGTCTTAGTCTACCAAGAGACCCAGTACTTC. This translates into CASSQVLVYQETQYF.

On this clonotype itself: With a much larger clone just one base away, this may be a read error. The CDR3 sequence: CASSRASGADVLTF. DNA for the CDR3: TGTGCCAGCAGCCGCGCCTCTGGGGCCGACGTCCTGACTTTC. This sequence joins TRBV7-3 and TRBJ2-6; the D gene is possibly TRBD1 (5 bases). From germline, CDR1 is SGHTA and CDR2 FQGTGA. The CDR3 length is 14 residues. The whole variable domain, remainder taken from reference TRBV7-3 and TRBJ2-6, is GAGVSQTPSNKVTEKGKYVELRCDPISGHTALYWYRQSLGQGPEFLIYFQGTGAADDSGLPNDRFFAVRPEGSVSTLKIQRTERGDSAVYLCASSRASGADVLTFGAGSRLTVL.

This clonotype has a count of ten or more. This chain connects TRBV5-1 to TRBJ2-5; perhaps TRBD2 as D (6 bases). The CDR3 totals 18 residues. Trimming removed 7 bases at V and 0 bases at J, with 25 bases between. Per the germline V gene, CDR1 is SGHRS and CDR2 is YFSETQ. The CDR3 loop reads CASCRLQGGGVYQETQYF. CDR3 bases: TGCGCCAGCTGTCGACTTCAGGGTGGCGGGGTGTACCAAGAGACCCAGTACTTC.

This clonotype showed up just once. This sequence joins TRBV20-1 and TRBJ2-5, with 10 bases aligning to TRBD2. The CDR3 has 17 residues. V shed 2 bases and J 1 base; nucleotides not matched to a gene: 10. Germline V CDR1 and CDR2: DFQATT, SNEGSKA (reference sequence). CDR3 amino acids: CSARSLAGEWSQETQYF. As DNA, the CDR3 is TGCAGTGCTAGAAGTCTAGCGGGAGAGTGGAGCCAAGAGACCCAGTACTTC.

This clonotype was counted only a few times. The chain combines TRBV25-1 with TRBJ1-1; tentatively, D is TRBD1 (5 bases). Looked up from germline, CDR1 is MGHDK and CDR2 is SYGVNS. Trimming took off 1 base at V and 3 bases at J, with 18 bases between the two ends. The CDR3 runs to 17 residues. This CDR3 is CASSEFKGGATDTEAFF. CDR3 sequence (DNA): TGTGCCAGCAGTGAATTTAAGGGCGGGGCGACAGACACTGAAGCTTTCTTT.

This clonotype was seen a few times. This chain connects TRBV6-6 to TRBJ1-1; D is perhaps TRBD1 (6 bases). Deletions cut 5 bases from V and 0 bases from J, with 10 bases between. CDR3 size: 14 residues. Looked up from germline, CDR1 is MNHNY and CDR2 is SVGAGI (reference sequence). The CDR3, as DNA: TGTGCCAGCAGTAAGGGGACACTGAACACTGAAGCTTTCTTT. Translation: CASSKGTLNTEAFF.